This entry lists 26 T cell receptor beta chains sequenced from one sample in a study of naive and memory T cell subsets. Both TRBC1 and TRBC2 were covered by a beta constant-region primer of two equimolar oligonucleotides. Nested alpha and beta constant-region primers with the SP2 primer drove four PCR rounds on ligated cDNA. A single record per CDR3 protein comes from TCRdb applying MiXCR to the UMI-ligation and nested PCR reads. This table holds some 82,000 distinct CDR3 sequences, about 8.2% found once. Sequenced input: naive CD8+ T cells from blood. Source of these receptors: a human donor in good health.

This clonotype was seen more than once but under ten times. The DNA of the CDR3 is TGCGCCAGCAGCTTGGTTCCAGCGGCGAACACCGGGGAGCTGTTTTTT. Encoded protein: CASSLVPAANTGELFF. The chain has TRBV5-1 and TRBJ2-2, with D possibly being TRBD2 (5 bases). The V and J ends lost 0 bases and 0 bases respectively, with 9 bases between them. Germline CDR1 SGHRS, CDR2 YFSETQ. The CDR3 is 16 amino acids.

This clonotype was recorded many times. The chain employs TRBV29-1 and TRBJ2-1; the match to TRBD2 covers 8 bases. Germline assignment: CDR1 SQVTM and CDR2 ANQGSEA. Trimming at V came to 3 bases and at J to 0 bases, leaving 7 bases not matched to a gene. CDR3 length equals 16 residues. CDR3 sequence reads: CSVDGMSGSSYNEQFF. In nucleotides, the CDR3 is TGCAGCGTTGATGGTATGAGCGGGAGCTCCTACAATGAGCAGTTCTTC.

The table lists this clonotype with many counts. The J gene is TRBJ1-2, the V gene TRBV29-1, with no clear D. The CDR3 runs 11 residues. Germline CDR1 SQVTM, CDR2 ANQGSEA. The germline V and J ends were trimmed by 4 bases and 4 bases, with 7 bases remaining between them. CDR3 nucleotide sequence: TGCAGCGTTGTGTCCGGCTATGGCTACACCTTC. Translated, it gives CSVVSGYGYTF.

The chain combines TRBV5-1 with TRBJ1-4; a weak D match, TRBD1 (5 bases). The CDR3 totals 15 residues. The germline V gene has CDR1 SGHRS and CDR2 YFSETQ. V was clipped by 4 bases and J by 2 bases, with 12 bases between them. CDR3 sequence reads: CASSPGEGTNEKLFF. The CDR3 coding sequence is TGCGCCAGCAGCCCCGGTGAGGGGACTAATGAAAAACTGTTTTTT.

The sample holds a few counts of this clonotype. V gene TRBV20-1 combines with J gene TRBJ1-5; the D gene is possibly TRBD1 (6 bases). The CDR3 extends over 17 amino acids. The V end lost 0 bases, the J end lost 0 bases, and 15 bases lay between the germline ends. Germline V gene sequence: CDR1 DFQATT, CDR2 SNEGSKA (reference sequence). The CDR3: CSARDPRGGTSNQPQHF. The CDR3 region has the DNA TGCAGTGCTAGAGATCCTAGGGGGGGAACTAGCAATCAGCCCCAGCATTTT.

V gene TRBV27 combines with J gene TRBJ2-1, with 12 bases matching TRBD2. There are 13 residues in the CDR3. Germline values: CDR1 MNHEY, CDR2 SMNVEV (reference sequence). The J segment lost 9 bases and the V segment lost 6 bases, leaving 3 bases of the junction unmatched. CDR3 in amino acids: CASSLAGGGEQFF. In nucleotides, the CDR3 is TGTGCCAGCAGCCTAGCGGGAGGGGGTGAGCAGTTCTTC.

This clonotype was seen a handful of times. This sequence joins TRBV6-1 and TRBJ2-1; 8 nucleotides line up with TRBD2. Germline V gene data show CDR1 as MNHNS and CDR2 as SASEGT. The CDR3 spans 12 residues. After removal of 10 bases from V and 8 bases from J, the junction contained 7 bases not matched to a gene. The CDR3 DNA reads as TGTGCCACCTGGGAGACTAGCGATGAGCAGTTCTTC. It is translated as CATWETSDEQFF.

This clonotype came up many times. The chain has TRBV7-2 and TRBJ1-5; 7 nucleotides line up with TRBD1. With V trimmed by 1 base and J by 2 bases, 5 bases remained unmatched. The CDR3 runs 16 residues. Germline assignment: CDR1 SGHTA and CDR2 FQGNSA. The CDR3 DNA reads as TGTGCCAGCAGCTTAGACAGGGGCACGGGCAATCAGCCCCAGCATTTT. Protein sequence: CASSLDRGTGNQPQHF.

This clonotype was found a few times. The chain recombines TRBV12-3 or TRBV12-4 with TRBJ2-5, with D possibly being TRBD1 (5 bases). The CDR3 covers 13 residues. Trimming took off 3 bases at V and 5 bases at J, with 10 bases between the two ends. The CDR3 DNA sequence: TGTGCCAGCAGTTTGGGCAGGGCCGAGACCCAGTACTTC. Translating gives CASSLGRAETQYF.

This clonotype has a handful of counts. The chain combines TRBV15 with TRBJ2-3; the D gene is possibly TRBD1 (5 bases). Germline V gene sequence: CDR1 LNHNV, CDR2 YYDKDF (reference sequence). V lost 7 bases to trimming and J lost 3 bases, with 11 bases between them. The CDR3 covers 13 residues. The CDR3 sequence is CATTLTGTDTQYF. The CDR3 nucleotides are TGTGCCACCACCCTCACAGGTACAGATACGCAGTATTTT.

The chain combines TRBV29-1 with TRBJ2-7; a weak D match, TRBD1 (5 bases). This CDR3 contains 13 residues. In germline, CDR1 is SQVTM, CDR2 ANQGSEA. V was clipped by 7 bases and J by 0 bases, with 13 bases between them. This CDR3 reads CSAMDTYSYEQYF. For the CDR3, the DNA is TGCAGCGCCATGGACACCTACTCCTACGAGCAGTACTTC.

The CDR3 is CSARYSGPAGYTF. In DNA, the CDR3 is TGCAGTGCTAGATACTCCGGGCCGGCTGGCTACACCTTC. The V and J genes are TRBV20-1 and TRBJ1-2; D uncertain. There are 13 residues in the CDR3. Trimming left V 2 bases short and J 7 bases short, with 14 bases between. CDR1 is DFQATT and CDR2 is SNEGSKA in the germline V gene (reference sequence).

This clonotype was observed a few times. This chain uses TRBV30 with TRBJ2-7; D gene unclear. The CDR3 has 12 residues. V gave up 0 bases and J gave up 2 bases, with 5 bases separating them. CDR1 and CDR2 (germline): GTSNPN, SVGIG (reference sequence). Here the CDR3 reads CAWSVGAYEQYF. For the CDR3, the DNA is TGTGCCTGGAGTGTAGGCGCCTACGAGCAGTACTTC.

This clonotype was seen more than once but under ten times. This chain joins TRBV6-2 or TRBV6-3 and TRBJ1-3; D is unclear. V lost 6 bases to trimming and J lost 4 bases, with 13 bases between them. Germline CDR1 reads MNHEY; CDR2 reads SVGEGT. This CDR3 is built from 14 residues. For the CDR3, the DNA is TGTGCCAGCAGGGAGAACCTTGGAGGAAACACCATATATTTT. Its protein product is CASRENLGGNTIYF.

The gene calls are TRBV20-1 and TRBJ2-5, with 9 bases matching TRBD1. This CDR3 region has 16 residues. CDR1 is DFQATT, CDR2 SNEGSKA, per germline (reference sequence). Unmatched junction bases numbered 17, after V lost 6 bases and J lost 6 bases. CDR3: CSATSGTGPGRQTQYF. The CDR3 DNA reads TGCAGTGCCACCTCCGGGACAGGGCCCGGTCGGCAGACCCAGTACTTC.

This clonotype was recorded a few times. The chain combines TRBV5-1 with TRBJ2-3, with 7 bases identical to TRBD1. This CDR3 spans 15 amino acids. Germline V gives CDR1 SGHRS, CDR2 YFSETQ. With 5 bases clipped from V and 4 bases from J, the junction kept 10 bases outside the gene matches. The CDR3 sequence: CASRDDRGRPDTQYF. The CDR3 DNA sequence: TGCGCCAGCAGGGACGATAGGGGGCGTCCAGATACGCAGTATTTT.

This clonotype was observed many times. Here the CDR3 reads CASSLTGGYKNIQYF. The CDR3 nucleotides are TGTGCCAGCAGCCTGACAGGGGGTTACAAAAACATTCAGTACTTC. The chain has TRBV7-2 and TRBJ2-4, with 9 bases fitting TRBD1. Germline values: CDR1 SGHTA, CDR2 FQGNSA. The junction had 5 bases not matched to a gene; V was cut back by 5 bases and J by 3 bases. This CDR3 contains 15 residues.

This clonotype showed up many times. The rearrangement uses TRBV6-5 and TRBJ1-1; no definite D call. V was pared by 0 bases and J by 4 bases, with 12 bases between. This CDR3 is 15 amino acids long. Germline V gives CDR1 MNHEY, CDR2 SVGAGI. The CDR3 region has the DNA TGTGCCAGCAGTTACTCGACATGGGGAGGCACTGAAGCTTTCTTT. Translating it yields CASSYSTWGGTEAFF.

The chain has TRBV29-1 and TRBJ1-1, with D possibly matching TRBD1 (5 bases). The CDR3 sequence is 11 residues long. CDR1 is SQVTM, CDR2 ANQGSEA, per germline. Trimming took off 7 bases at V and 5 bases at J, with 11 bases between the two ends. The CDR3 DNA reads TGCAGCGGATACTGGGGGACTGAAGCTTTCTTT. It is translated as CSGYWGTEAFF.

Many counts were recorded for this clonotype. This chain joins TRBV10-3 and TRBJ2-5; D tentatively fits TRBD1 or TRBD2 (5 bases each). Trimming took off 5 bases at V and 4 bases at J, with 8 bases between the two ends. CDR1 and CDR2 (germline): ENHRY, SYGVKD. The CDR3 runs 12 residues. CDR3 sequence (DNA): TGTGCCATCAGTCGGGGCGGAGAGACCCAGTACTTC. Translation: CAISRGGETQYF.

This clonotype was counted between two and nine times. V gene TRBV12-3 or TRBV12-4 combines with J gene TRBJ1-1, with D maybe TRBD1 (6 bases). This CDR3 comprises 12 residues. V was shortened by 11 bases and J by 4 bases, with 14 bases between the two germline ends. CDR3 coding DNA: TGTGCCGTCGGACAGACTGTCACTGAAGCTTTCTTT. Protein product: CAVGQTVTEAFF.

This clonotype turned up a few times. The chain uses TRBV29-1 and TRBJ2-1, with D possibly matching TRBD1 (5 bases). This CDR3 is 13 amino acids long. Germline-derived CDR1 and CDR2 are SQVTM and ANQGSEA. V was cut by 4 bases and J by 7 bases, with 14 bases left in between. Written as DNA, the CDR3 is TGCAGCGTTGTTTTGTCCAGGGTGAATGAGCAGTTCTTC. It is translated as CSVVLSRVNEQFF.

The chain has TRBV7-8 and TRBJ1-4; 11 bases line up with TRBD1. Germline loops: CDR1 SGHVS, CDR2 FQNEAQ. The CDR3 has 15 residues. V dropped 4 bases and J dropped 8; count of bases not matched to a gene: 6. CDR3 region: CASSSDRGPWEKLFF. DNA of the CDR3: TGTGCCAGCAGCTCGGACAGGGGGCCTTGGGAAAAACTGTTTTTT.

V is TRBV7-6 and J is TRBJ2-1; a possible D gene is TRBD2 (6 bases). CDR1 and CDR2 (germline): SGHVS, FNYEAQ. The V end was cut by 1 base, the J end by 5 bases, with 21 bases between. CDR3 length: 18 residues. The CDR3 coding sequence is TGTGCCAGCAGCTTAGAGGCGGGAAGAGGCCTGGTGGACAATGAGCAGTTCTTC. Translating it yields CASSLEAGRGLVDNEQFF.

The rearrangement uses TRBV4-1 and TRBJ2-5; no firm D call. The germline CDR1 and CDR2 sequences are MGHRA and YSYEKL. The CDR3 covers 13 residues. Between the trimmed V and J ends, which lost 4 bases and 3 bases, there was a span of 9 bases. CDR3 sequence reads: CASSPGPEETQYF. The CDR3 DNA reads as TGCGCCAGCAGCCCCGGGCCTGAAGAGACCCAGTACTTC.

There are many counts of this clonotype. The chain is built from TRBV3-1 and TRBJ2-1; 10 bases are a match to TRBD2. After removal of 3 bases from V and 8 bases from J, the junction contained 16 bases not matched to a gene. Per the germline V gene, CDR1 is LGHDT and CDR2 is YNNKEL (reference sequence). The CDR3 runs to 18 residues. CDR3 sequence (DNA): TGTGCCAGCAGCCAGTCATTAGCGGGAGGTATTTGGGCCGATGAGCAGTTCTTC. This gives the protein CASSQSLAGGIWADEQFF.